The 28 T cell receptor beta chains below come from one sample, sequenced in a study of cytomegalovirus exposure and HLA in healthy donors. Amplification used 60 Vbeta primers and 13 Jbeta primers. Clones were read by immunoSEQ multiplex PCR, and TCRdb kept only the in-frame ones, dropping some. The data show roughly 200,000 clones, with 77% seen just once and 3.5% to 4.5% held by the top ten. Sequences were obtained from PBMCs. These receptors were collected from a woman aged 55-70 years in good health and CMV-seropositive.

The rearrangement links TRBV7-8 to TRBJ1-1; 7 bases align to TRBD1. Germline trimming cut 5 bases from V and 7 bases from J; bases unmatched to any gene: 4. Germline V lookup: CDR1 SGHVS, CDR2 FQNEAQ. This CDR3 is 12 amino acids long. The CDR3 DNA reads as TGTGCCAGCAGCATAGGGGGCCTTGAAGCTTTCTTT. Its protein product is CASSIGGLEAFF.

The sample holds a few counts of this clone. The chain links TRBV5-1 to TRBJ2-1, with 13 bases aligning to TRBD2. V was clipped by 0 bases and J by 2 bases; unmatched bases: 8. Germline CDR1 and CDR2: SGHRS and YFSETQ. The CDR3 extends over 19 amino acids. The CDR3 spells CASSLGGGLAGAPYNEQFF. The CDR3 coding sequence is TGCGCCAGCAGCTTGGGAGGCGGACTAGCGGGGGCCCCCTACAATGAGCAGTTCTTC. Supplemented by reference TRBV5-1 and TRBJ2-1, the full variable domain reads KAGVTQTPRYLIKTRGQQVTLSCSPISGHRSVSWYQQTPGQGLQFLFEYFSETQRNKGNFPGRFSGRQFSNSRSEMNVSTLELGDSALYLCASSLGGGLAGAPYNEQFFGPGTRLTVL.

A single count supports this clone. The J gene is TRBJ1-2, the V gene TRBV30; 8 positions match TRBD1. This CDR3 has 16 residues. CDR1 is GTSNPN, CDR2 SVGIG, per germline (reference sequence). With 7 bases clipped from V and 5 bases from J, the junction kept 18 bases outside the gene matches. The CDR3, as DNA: TGTGCCTCCCTTGGGCAGGGGGCTTTAGGGGGATATGGCTACACCTTC. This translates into CASLGQGALGGYGYTF.

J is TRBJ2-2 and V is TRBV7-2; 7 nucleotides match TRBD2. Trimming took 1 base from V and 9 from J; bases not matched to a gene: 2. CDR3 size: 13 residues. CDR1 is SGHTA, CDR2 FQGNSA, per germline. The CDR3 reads CASSLGRGRELFF. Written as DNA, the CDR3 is TGTGCCAGCAGCTTAGGGCGGGGGAGGGAGCTGTTTTTT.

The CDR3 protein is CASTLAGANYNEQFF. The CDR3 nucleotides read TGTGCCAGCACATTAGCGGGGGCGAACTACAATGAGCAGTTCTTC. V and J are TRBV28 and TRBJ2-1; 9 bases align to TRBD2. The germline gives CDR1 MDHEN, CDR2 SYDVKM. CDR3 size: 15 residues. Trimming removed 7 bases from V and 3 bases from J; junction bases left unmatched: 7.

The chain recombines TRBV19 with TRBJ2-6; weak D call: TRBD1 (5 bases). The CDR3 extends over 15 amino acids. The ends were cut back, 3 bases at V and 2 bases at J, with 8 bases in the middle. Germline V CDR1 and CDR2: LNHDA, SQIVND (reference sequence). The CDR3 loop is CASSIQGPGANVLTF. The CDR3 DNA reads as TGTGCCAGTAGTATTCAGGGCCCTGGGGCCAACGTCCTGACTTTC. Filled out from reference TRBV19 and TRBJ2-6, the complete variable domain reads DGGITQSPKYLFRKEGQNVTLSCEQNLNHDAMYWYRQDPGQGLRLIYYSQIVNDFQKGDIAEGYSVSREKKESFPLTVTSAQKNPTAFYLCASSIQGPGANVLTFGAGSRLTVL.

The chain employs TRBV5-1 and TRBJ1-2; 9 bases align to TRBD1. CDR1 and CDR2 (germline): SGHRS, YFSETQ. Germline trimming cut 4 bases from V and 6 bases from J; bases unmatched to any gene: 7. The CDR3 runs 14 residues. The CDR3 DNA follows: TGCGCCAGCAGCCCCGGGACAGGGCAGAATGGCTACACCTTC. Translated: CASSPGTGQNGYTF. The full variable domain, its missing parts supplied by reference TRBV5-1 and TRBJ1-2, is KAGVTQTPRYLIKTRGQQVTLSCSPISGHRSVSWYQQTPGQGLQFLFEYFSETQRNKGNFPGRFSGRQFSNSRSEMNVSTLELGDSALYLCASSPGTGQNGYTFGSGTRLTVV.

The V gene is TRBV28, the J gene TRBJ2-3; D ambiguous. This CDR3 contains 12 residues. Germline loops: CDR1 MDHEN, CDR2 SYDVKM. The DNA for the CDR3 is TGTGCGACCACTACAACCACAGATACGCAGTATTTT. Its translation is CATTTTTDTQYF.

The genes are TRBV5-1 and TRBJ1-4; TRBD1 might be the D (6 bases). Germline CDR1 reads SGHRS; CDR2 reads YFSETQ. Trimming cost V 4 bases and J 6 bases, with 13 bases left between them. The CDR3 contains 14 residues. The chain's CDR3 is CASSPAGVDEKLFF. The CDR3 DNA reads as TGCGCCAGCAGCCCGGCAGGGGTGGATGAAAAACTGTTTTTT.

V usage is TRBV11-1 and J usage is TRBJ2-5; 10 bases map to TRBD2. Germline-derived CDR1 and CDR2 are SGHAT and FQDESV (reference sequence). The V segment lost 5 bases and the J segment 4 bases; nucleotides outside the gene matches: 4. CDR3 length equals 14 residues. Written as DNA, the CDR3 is TGTGCCAGCAGCATCCGGACTAGCGGAGAGACCCAGTACTTC. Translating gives CASSIRTSGETQYF.

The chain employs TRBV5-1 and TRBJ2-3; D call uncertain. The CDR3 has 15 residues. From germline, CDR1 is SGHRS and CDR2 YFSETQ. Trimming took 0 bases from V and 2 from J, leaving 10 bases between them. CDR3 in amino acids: CASSLADPNTDTQYF. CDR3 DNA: TGCGCCAGCAGCTTGGCAGATCCCAACACAGATACGCAGTATTTT.

Here the CDR3 DNA reads TGTGCCAGCGGACAGGGGACCTACGAGCAGTACTTC. Residues: CASGQGTYEQYF. V usage is TRBV10-3 and J usage is TRBJ2-7, with TRBD1 matching over 9 bases. The germline V gene has CDR1 ENHRY and CDR2 SYGVKD. The CDR3 covers 12 residues. The ends lost 10 bases at V and 2 bases at J; junction bases unmatched: 3.

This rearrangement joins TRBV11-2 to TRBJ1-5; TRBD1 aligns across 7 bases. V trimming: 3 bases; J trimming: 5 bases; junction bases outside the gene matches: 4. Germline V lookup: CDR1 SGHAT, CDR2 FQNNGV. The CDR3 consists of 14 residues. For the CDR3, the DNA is TGTGCCAGCAGCTTGACCCAGGGGGATCAGCCCCAGCATTTT. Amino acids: CASSLTQGDQPQHF.

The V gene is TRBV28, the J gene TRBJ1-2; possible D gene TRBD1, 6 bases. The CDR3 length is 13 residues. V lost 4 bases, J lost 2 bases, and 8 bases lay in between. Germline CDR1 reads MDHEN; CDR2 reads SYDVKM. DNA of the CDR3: TGTGCCAGCAGTTCCCAGGGGAACTATGGCTACACCTTC. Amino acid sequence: CASSSQGNYGYTF.

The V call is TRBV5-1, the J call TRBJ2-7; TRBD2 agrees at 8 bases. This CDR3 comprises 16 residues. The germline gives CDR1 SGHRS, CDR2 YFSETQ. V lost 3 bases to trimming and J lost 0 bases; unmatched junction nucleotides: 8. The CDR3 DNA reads TGCGCCAGCAGCTGGCCCCCGGGAGGGAGCTCCTACGAGCAGTACTTC. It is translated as CASSWPPGGSSYEQYF.

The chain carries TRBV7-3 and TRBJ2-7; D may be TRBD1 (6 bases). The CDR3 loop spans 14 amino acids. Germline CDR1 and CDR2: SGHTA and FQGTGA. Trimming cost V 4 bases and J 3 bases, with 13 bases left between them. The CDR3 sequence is CASSYGQGHYEQYF. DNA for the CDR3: TGTGCCAGCAGCTACGGGCAGGGGCACTACGAGCAGTACTTC.

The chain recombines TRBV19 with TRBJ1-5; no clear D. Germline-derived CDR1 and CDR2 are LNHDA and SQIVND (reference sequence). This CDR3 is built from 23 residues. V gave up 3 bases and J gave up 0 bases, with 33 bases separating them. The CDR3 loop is CASSIVGLKGLRDWRDSNQPQHF. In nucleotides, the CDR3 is TGTGCCAGTAGTATTGTGGGTTTGAAAGGTCTAAGGGATTGGAGGGATAGCAATCAGCCCCAGCATTTT.

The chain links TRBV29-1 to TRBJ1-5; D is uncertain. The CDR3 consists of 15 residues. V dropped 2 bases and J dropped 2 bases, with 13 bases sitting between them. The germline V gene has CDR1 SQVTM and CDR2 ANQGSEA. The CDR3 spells CSVEISGRGNQPQHF. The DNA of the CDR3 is TGCAGCGTTGAAATTAGTGGGCGCGGCAATCAGCCCCAGCATTTT.

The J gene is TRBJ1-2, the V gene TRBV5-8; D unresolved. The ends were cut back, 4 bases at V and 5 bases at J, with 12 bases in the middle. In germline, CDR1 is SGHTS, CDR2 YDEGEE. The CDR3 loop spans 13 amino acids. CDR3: CASSPGFSYGYTF. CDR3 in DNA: TGTGCCAGCAGCCCCGGGTTCTCATATGGCTACACCTTC.

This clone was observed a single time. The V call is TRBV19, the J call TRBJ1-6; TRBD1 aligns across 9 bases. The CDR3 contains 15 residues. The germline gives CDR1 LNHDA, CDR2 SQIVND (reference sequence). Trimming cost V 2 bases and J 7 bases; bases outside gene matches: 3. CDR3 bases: TGTGCCAGTAGTATAACGACAGGGGGAAATTCACCCCTCCACTTT. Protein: CASSITTGGNSPLHF. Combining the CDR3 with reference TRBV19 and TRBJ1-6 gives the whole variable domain DGGITQSPKYLFRKEGQNVTLSCEQNLNHDAMYWYRQDPGQGLRLIYYSQIVNDFQKGDIAEGYSVSREKKESFPLTVTSAQKNPTAFYLCASSITTGGNSPLHFGNGTRLTVT.

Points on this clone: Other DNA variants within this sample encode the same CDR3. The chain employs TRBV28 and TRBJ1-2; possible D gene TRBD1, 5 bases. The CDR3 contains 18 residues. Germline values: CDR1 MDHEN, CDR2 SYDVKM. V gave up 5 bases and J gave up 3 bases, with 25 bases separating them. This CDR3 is CASSLITRDSGSDYGYTF. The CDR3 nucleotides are TGTGCCAGCAGTCTGATTACCCGGGACTCCGGGAGTGACTATGGCTACACCTTC.

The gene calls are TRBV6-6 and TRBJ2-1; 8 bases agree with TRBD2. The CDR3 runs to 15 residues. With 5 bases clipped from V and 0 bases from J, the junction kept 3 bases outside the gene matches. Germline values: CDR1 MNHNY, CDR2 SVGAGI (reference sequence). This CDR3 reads CASSRSGNSYNEQFF. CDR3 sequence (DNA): TGTGCCAGCAGTCGTAGCGGGAACTCCTACAATGAGCAGTTCTTC.

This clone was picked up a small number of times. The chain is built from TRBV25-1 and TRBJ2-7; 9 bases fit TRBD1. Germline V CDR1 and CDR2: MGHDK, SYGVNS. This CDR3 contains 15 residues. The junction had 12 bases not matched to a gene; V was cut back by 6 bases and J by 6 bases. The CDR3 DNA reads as TGTGCCAGCAGCGGACAGGGGACGTGGTTCGGCGAGCAGTACTTC. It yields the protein CASSGQGTWFGEQYF.

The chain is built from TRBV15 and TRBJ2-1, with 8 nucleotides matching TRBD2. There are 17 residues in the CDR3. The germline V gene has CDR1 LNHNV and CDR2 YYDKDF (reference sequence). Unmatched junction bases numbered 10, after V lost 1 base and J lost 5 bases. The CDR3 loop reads CATSRAAGVFLNNEQFF. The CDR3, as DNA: TGTGCCACCAGCAGAGCAGCGGGAGTCTTCCTAAACAATGAGCAGTTCTTC.

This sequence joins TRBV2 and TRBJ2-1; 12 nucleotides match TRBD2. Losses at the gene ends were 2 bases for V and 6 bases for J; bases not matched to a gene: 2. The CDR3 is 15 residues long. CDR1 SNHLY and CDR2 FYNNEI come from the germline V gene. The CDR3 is CASSELAGGLNEQFF. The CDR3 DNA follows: TGTGCCAGCAGTGAACTAGCGGGGGGGCTCAATGAGCAGTTCTTC.

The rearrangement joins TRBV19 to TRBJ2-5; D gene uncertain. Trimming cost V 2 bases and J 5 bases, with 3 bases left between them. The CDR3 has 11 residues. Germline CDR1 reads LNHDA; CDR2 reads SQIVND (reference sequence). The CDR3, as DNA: TGTGCCAGTAGTATACGGGAGACCCAGTACTTC. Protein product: CASSIRETQYF.

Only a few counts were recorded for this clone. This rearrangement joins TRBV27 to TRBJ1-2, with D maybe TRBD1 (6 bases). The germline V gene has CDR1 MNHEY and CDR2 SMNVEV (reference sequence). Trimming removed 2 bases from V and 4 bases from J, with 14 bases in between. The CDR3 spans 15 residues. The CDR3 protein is CASSLKGGVGYGYTF. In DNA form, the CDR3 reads TGTGCCAGCAGTTTAAAAGGGGGTGTCGGCTATGGCTACACCTTC.

The CDR3 DNA sequence: TGCGCCAGCAGCCAAGGGCAGGGCAATCAGCCCCAGCATTTT. Amino acids: CASSQGQGNQPQHF. The V gene is TRBV4-1, the J gene TRBJ1-5; the D is unclear. CDR1 is MGHRA and CDR2 is YSYEKL in the germline V gene. The CDR3 is made up of 14 amino acids. V was cut by 1 base and J by 2 bases, with 6 bases left in between.